One and the same sample provided the 27 T cell receptor beta chains below, sequenced in a study of cytomegalovirus exposure and HLA in healthy donors. The PCR ran on 60 Vbeta and 13 Jbeta primers. Assay used: immunoSEQ multiplex PCR; TCRdb lists only in-frame clones, some missing. The sample has over 150,000 clones; 79% are singletons. The material sequenced was PBMCs. The receptors derive from a woman aged 18-29 years in good health and CMV-seronegative.

The J gene is TRBJ1-2, the V gene TRBV18; the match to TRBD1 covers 8 bases. V lost 0 bases, J lost 5 bases, and 8 bases stayed unmatched. Germline CDR1 and CDR2: KGHSH and LQKENI. The CDR3 consists of 16 residues. CDR3 nucleotides: TGTGCCAGCTCACCACCGGGGCAGGGGGCGCATTATGGCTACACCTTC. Encoded protein: CASSPPGQGAHYGYTF.

V is TRBV9 and J is TRBJ2-1, with unresolved D. CDR1 is SGDLS, CDR2 YYNGEE, per germline. CDR3 length: 15 amino acids. Trimming pared 3 bases from V and 6 bases from J, leaving 16 bases between. Written as DNA, the CDR3 is TGTGCCAGCAGCGCCAAAGAGAGGAGCTTCAATGAGCAGTTCTTC. This codes for CASSAKERSFNEQFF.

This clone was seen a few times. The chain uses TRBV4-1 and TRBJ1-4; D may be TRBD1 (5 bases). Germline-derived CDR1 and CDR2 are MGHRA and YSYEKL. Trimming stripped 1 base from V and 4 bases from J, with 7 bases between. The CDR3 runs 14 residues. CDR3 amino acids: CASSQADINEKLFF. CDR3 in DNA: TGCGCCAGCAGCCAAGCGGACATTAATGAAAAACTGTTTTTT.

The sample holds a few counts of this clone. The chain employs TRBV7-9 and TRBJ1-4; D possibly corresponds to TRBD1 (5 bases). Trimming took off 5 bases at V and 3 bases at J, with 13 bases between the two ends. Looked up from germline, CDR1 is SEHNR and CDR2 is FQNEAQ (reference sequence). CDR3 length: 15 amino acids. This chain's CDR3 is CASSQSRQPNEKLFF. In DNA form, the CDR3 reads TGTGCCAGCAGCCAGTCTCGACAGCCTAATGAAAAACTGTTTTTT.

The rearrangement links TRBV19 to TRBJ2-3, with D maybe TRBD2 (6 bases). V was cut by 1 base and J by 0 bases, with 14 bases left in between. Germline V lookup: CDR1 LNHDA, CDR2 SQIVND (reference sequence). This CDR3 is 17 amino acids long. CDR3 nucleotide sequence: TGTGCCAGTAGTATAGTCGGGACTTTGACTAGCACAGATACGCAGTATTTT. This sequence encodes CASSIVGTLTSTDTQYF.

The J gene is TRBJ2-6, the V gene TRBV7-9; D is possibly TRBD2 (5 bases). Trimming pared 1 base from V and 0 bases from J, leaving 13 bases between. CDR1 is SEHNR, CDR2 FQNEAQ, per germline (reference sequence). CDR3 length: 18 residues. CDR3 residues: CASSLGGSDYSGANVLTF. CDR3 in DNA: TGTGCCAGCAGCTTAGGAGGCAGCGACTACTCTGGGGCCAACGTCCTGACTTTC.

The V call is TRBV18, the J call TRBJ2-7, with D perhaps TRBD2 (5 bases). There are 17 residues in the CDR3. With 6 bases removed from V and 5 bases from J, the gap between germline ends came to 26 bases. Per germline, CDR1 KGHSH and CDR2 LQKENI. The CDR3 bases are TGTGCCAGCTCTCCAAGCCTTGGTGGGAGCCCCGGGGACGAGCAGTACTTC. It yields the protein CASSPSLGGSPGDEQYF. Full variable domain (missing parts from reference TRBV18 and TRBJ2-7): NAGVMQNPRHLVRRRGQEARLRCSPMKGHSHVYWYRQLPEEGLKFMVYLQKENIIDESGMPKERFSAEFPKEGPSILRIQQVVRGDSAAYFCASSPSLGGSPGDEQYFGPGTRLTVT.

This clone was picked up a small number of times. The V and J genes are TRBV18 and TRBJ1-1; 7 nucleotides agree with TRBD1. In germline, CDR1 is KGHSH, CDR2 LQKENI. This CDR3 has 14 residues. Trimming removed 6 bases from V and 6 bases from J; junction bases left unmatched: 10. The CDR3 protein is CASSPGQVPPEAFF. CDR3 DNA: TGTGCCAGCTCCCCTGGACAGGTCCCCCCTGAAGCTTTCTTT.

The chain couples TRBV6-1 to TRBJ1-5, with D perhaps TRBD1 (6 bases). Per the germline V gene, CDR1 is MNHNS and CDR2 is SASEGT. This CDR3 comprises 17 residues. V was cut by 0 bases and J by 2 bases, with 14 bases left in between. CDR3 residues: CASSEALRQAGNQPQHF. The CDR3 region has the DNA TGTGCCAGCAGTGAAGCGCTTCGACAGGCTGGCAATCAGCCCCAGCATTTT.

The J gene is TRBJ1-1, the V gene TRBV27; TRBD1 matches at 8 bases. The germline CDR1 and CDR2 sequences are MNHEY and SMNVEV (reference sequence). Germline trimming cut 7 bases from V and 4 bases from J; bases unmatched to any gene: 8. This CDR3 comprises 14 residues. The CDR3 DNA is TGTGCCAGCAAAACGGACAGGGTAGGCACTGAAGCTTTCTTT. As protein: CASKTDRVGTEAFF.

This clone was picked up a small number of times. This chain connects TRBV4-3 to TRBJ2-7, with TRBD2 as a possible D gene (6 bases). CDR3 length equals 14 residues. Germline values: CDR1 LGHNA, CDR2 YSLEER. The ends were cut back, 0 bases at V and 5 bases at J, with 11 bases in the middle. The CDR3 coding sequence is TGCGCCAGCAGCCAAGAAGGAGGGGTGGACGAGCAGTACTTC. Protein sequence: CASSQEGGVDEQYF.

This sequence joins TRBV5-1 and TRBJ1-2, with 8 positions matching TRBD1. The J segment lost 6 bases and the V segment lost 0 bases, leaving 4 bases of the junction unmatched. Germline V gene sequence: CDR1 SGHRS, CDR2 YFSETQ. This CDR3 spans 14 amino acids. The CDR3: CASSLEAGGDGYTF. Written as DNA, the CDR3 is TGCGCCAGCAGCTTGGAAGCAGGGGGCGATGGCTACACCTTC.

This chain uses TRBV9 with TRBJ2-1; 10 bases fit TRBD2. The ends lost 0 bases at V and 5 bases at J; junction bases unmatched: 5. CDR1 is SGDLS, CDR2 YYNGEE, per germline. This CDR3 spans 16 amino acids. CDR3 region: CASSVEASGGNNEQFF. The DNA for the CDR3 is TGTGCCAGCAGCGTAGAGGCTAGCGGGGGAAACAATGAGCAGTTCTTC.

This clone appeared a few times. This chain uses TRBV9 with TRBJ2-1, with D possibly TRBD2 on 6 matching bases. Germline CDR1 is SGDLS and CDR2 is YYNGEE. The germline V and J ends were trimmed by 0 bases and 5 bases, with 12 bases remaining between them. The CDR3 consists of 15 residues. DNA for the CDR3: TGTGCCAGCAGCGTAGCTCCCGGACTACACAATGAGCAGTTCTTC. Translated, it gives CASSVAPGLHNEQFF.

The V call is TRBV16, the J call TRBJ1-5; TRBD1 aligns across 10 bases. The J segment lost 5 bases and the V segment lost 2 bases, leaving 6 bases of the junction unmatched. From germline, CDR1 is KGHSY and CDR2 FQNENV. The CDR3 sequence is 16 residues long. The CDR3 spells CASSQRTGTGDQPQHF. The CDR3 DNA is TGTGCCAGCAGCCAACGTACCGGGACAGGGGATCAGCCCCAGCATTTT.

The V gene is TRBV27, the J gene TRBJ2-7, with D possibly matching TRBD1 (6 bases). The length of the CDR3 is 14 residues. V lost 5 bases, J lost 1 base, and 12 bases lay in between. In germline, CDR1 is MNHEY, CDR2 SMNVEV (reference sequence). In DNA, the CDR3 is TGTGCCAGCAGTCCAAACGGACAGTCCTACGAGCAGTACTTC. Protein sequence: CASSPNGQSYEQYF.

This clone appeared a single time. The chain recombines TRBV6-5 with TRBJ2-3; D gene unclear. There are 11 residues in the CDR3. Trimming took off 10 bases at V and 5 bases at J, with 10 bases between the two ends. Per germline, CDR1 MNHEY and CDR2 SVGAGI. In nucleotides, the CDR3 is TGTGCCACCCGCTCGGGAGATACGCAGTATTTT. It encodes CATRSGDTQYF.

The V gene is TRBV5-4, the J gene TRBJ2-7, with 7 bases matching TRBD1. Germline CDR1 and CDR2: SGHNT and YYREEE (reference sequence). The CDR3 is made up of 15 amino acids. After removal of 4 bases from V and 3 bases from J, the junction contained 10 bases not matched to a gene. The CDR3 loop reads CASSARQGSIYEQYF. For the CDR3, the DNA is TGTGCCAGCAGCGCCCGACAGGGTTCGATCTACGAGCAGTACTTC.

V usage is TRBV19 and J usage is TRBJ1-5; no reliable D call. CDR3 length: 11 amino acids. Trimming removed 6 bases from V and 9 bases from J, with 9 bases in between. Germline CDR1 LNHDA, CDR2 SQIVND (reference sequence). Written as DNA, the CDR3 is TGTGCCAGTAGCAGCCCGGGGCCCCAGCATTTT. Encoded protein: CASSSPGPQHF.

This clone was picked up one time. The rearrangement joins TRBV10-3 to TRBJ2-1; 12 bases are a match to TRBD2. The germline CDR1 and CDR2 sequences are ENHRY and SYGVKD. CDR3 length equals 16 residues. Germline trimming cut 3 bases from V and 4 bases from J; bases unmatched to any gene: 4. In nucleotides, the CDR3 is TGTGCCATCAGTGAAGCTAGCGGGGGGGTGTACAATGAGCAGTTCTTC. Translating gives CAISEASGGVYNEQFF.

This clone appeared a single time. This chain connects TRBV30 to TRBJ1-5; a possible D gene is TRBD1 (5 bases). This CDR3 has 14 residues. Deletions cut 3 bases from V and 3 bases from J, with 12 bases between. Germline CDR1 GTSNPN, CDR2 SVGIG (reference sequence). This CDR3 is CAWRFRVSNQPQHF. The CDR3 DNA sequence: TGTGCCTGGAGGTTCAGGGTTTCCAATCAGCCCCAGCATTTT.

The chain links TRBV7-7 to TRBJ1-4; D unresolved. The CDR3 is 14 residues long. Germline V gene lookup returns CDR1 SSHAT and CDR2 FNYEAQ (reference sequence). V was trimmed by 2 bases and J by 5 bases, leaving 9 bases between them. The CDR3 loop reads CASSLSTRNEKLFF. The CDR3, as DNA: TGTGCCAGCAGCTTATCCACGAGGAATGAAAAACTGTTTTTT. The full variable domain, rest sourced from reference TRBV7-7 and TRBJ1-4, is GAGVSQSPRYKVTKRGQDVTLRCDPISSHATLYWYQQALGQGPEFLTYFNYEAQPDKSGLPSDRFSAERPEGSISTLTIQRTEQRDSAMYRCASSLSTRNEKLFFGSGTQLSVL.

The V gene is TRBV9, the J gene TRBJ1-6, with a possible D match to TRBD1 (5 bases). The CDR3 loop spans 16 amino acids. CDR1 is SGDLS, CDR2 YYNGEE, per germline. V dropped 4 bases and J dropped 7 bases, with 18 bases sitting between them. Written as DNA, the CDR3 is TGTGCCAGCAGCCGGTTTACTGGGGCGATGAATTCACCCCTCCACTTT. Translating gives CASSRFTGAMNSPLHF.

The V call is TRBV30, the J call TRBJ2-1; TRBD2 agrees at 10 bases. J was trimmed by 14 bases and V by 1 base; bases with no gene match: 11. Germline lookup yields CDR1 GTSNPN and CDR2 SVGIG (reference sequence). The CDR3 extends over 14 amino acids. The CDR3 sequence is CAWSALAGRPGEFF. CDR3 nucleotides: TGTGCCTGGAGTGCACTAGCGGGACGACCGGGGGAGTTCTTC. Drawing the rest from reference TRBV30 and TRBJ2-1, the complete variable domain is SQTIHQWPATLVQPVGSPLSLECTVEGTSNPNLYWYRQAAGRGLQLLFYSVGIGQISSEVPQNLSASRPQDRQFILSSKKLLLSDSGFYLCAWSALAGRPGEFFGPGTRLTVL.

The J gene is TRBJ2-4, the V gene TRBV20-1; D is uncertain. Germline-derived CDR1 and CDR2 are DFQATT and SNEGSKA (reference sequence). The length of the CDR3 is 11 residues. Trimming stripped 8 bases from V and 3 bases from J, with 8 bases between. The CDR3 loop reads CSRLVKNIQYF. In DNA, the CDR3 is TGCAGTCGACTCGTCAAAAACATTCAGTACTTC.

The chain recombines TRBV15 with TRBJ1-2, with 8 positions matching TRBD1. This CDR3 comprises 15 residues. With V trimmed by 0 bases and J by 8 bases, 8 bases remained unmatched. Germline loops: CDR1 LNHNV, CDR2 YYDKDF (reference sequence). The CDR3 reads CATSRDWTGSGGYTF. The CDR3 DNA reads TGTGCCACCAGCAGAGATTGGACAGGGTCGGGCGGCTACACCTTC. Full variable domain (remainder filled in from reference TRBV15 and TRBJ1-2): DAMVIQNPRYQVTQFGKPVTLSCSQTLNHNVMYWYQQKSSQAPKLLFHYYDKDFNNEADTPDNFQSRRPNTSFCFLDIRSPGLGDTAMYLCATSRDWTGSGGYTFGSGTRLTVV.

The J gene is TRBJ1-6, the V gene TRBV30; D unclear. V was trimmed by 0 bases and J by 11 bases, leaving 14 bases between them. Germline V gene data show CDR1 as GTSNPN and CDR2 as SVGIG (reference sequence). The length of the CDR3 is 14 residues. CDR3 in amino acids: CAWSVRGGNPPLHF. DNA of the CDR3: TGTGCCTGGAGTGTTCGAGGCGGGAATCCACCCCTCCACTTT.